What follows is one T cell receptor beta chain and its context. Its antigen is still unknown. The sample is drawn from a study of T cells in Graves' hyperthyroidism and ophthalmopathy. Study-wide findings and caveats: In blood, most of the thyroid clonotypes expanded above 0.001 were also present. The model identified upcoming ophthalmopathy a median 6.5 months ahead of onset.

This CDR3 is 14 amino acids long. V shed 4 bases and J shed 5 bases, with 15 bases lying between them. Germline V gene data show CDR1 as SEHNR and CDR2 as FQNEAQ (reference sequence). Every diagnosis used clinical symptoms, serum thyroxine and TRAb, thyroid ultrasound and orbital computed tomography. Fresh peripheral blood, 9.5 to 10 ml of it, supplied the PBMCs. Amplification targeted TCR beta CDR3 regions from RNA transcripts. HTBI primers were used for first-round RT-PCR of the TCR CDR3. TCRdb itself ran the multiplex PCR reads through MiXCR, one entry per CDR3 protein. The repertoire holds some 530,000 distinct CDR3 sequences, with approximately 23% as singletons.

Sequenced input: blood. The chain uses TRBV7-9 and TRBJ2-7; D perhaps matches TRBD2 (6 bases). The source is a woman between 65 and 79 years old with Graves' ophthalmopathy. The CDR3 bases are TGTGCCAGCAGCTCCTCTAGCGAACACCACGAGCAGTACTTC. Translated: CASSSSSEHHEQYF.